These 32 T cell receptor beta chains share one sample of origin, sequenced in a study of T-cell reconstitution after alpha-beta-depleted transplantation in children. The authors prepared the TCRbeta library with unique molecular identifiers. Via MiXCR, TCRdb re-called the PCR reads, giving one row per CDR3 protein. The sample lists around 340,000 distinct CDR3 sequences, about an eighth occurring once. Here the sequenced sample was PBMCs, taken from the stem cell graft. The receptor source for this set is a human donor who donated a stem cell graft to a child with Fanconi anemia.

The chain combines TRBV25-1 with TRBJ2-1; perhaps TRBD2 as D (5 bases). Deletions cut 8 bases from V and 8 bases from J, with 13 bases between. Looked up from germline, CDR1 is MGHDK and CDR2 is SYGVNS. The CDR3 consists of 12 residues. CDR3 sequence: CASRLPGHEQFF. CDR3 nucleotide sequence: TGTGCCAGCCGACTACCTGGGCATGAGCAGTTCTTC.

The gene calls are TRBV5-1 and TRBJ1-6, with D tentatively TRBD1 (5 bases). The V and J ends lost 4 bases and 15 bases respectively, with 20 bases between them. CDR1 SGHRS and CDR2 YFSETQ come from the germline V gene. This CDR3 region has 14 residues. CDR3 nucleotide sequence: TGCGCCAGCAGCGCGGGGACCGACGTTAATGGCCTCCACTTT. It is translated as CASSAGTDVNGLHF.

This clonotype came up many times. This chain uses TRBV29-1 with TRBJ1-1; weak D call: TRBD1 (5 bases). Germline lookup yields CDR1 SQVTM and CDR2 ANQGSEA. This CDR3 spans 11 amino acids. In nucleotides, the CDR3 is TGCGGCGGGGGGTTGGACACTGAAGCTTTCTTT. It is translated as CGGGLDTEAFF. Supplemented by reference TRBV29-1 and TRBJ1-1, the full variable domain reads SAVISQKPSRDICQRGTSLTIQCQVDSQVTMMFWYRQQPGQSLTLIATANQGSEATYESGFVIDKFPISRPNLTFSTLTVSNMSPEDSSIYLCGGGLDTEAFFGQGTRLTVV.

Only a few counts were recorded for this clonotype. The rearrangement links TRBV20-1 to TRBJ1-5; D call uncertain. Trimming left V 0 bases short and J 6 bases short, with 15 bases between. The CDR3 spans 15 residues. Germline values: CDR1 DFQATT, CDR2 SNEGSKA (reference sequence). The CDR3 sequence: CSARDLNYPFQPQHF. CDR3 in DNA: TGCAGTGCTAGAGATCTAAATTATCCCTTTCAGCCCCAGCATTTT.

The chain recombines TRBV5-5 with TRBJ1-5; D remains unclear. V was shortened by 0 bases and J by 0 bases, with 7 bases between the two germline ends. This CDR3 is built from 15 residues. CDR1 and CDR2 (germline): SGHKS, YYEKEE (reference sequence). The CDR3 DNA is TGTGCCAGCAGCTTGGTATGGGCTAGCAATCAGCCCCAGCATTTT. Its translation: CASSLVWASNQPQHF.

This clonotype appeared many times. The chain joins TRBV12-3 or TRBV12-4 to TRBJ2-7; D could derive from TRBD1 or TRBD2 (5 bases each). The CDR3 consists of 14 residues. The ends were cut back, 4 bases at V and 5 bases at J, with 15 bases in the middle. The CDR3: CASSYGRDPHEQYF. CDR3 coding DNA: TGTGCCAGCAGTTACGGCAGGGACCCGCACGAGCAGTACTTC.

In this sample, this clonotype turned up a few times. The gene calls are TRBV4-2 and TRBJ2-3; TRBD2 aligns across 11 bases. From germline, CDR1 is LGHNA and CDR2 YNFKEQ. Trimming took 4 bases from V and 4 from J; bases not matched to a gene: 10. The CDR3 is 17 amino acids. This CDR3 reads CASSLSLAGGPADTQYF. CDR3 DNA sequence: TGTGCCAGCAGCCTGTCCTTAGCGGGGGGGCCCGCAGATACGCAGTATTTT.

This clonotype was recorded a few times. J is TRBJ1-2 and V is TRBV29-1, with 7 bases matching TRBD1. Germline V gene lookup returns CDR1 SQVTM and CDR2 ANQGSEA. V lost 6 bases, J lost 2 bases, and 0 bases stayed unmatched. The CDR3 covers 11 residues. CDR3 in amino acids: CSVTGNYGYTF. CDR3 DNA sequence: TGCAGCGTGACAGGGAACTATGGCTACACCTTC.

The gene calls are TRBV3-1 and TRBJ1-5; 7 positions match TRBD1. The CDR3 is made up of 13 amino acids. CDR1 is LGHDT and CDR2 is YNNKEL in the germline V gene (reference sequence). V lost 5 bases and J lost 10; bases outside the gene matches: 8. In nucleotides, the CDR3 is TGTGCCAGCAGCTCGACAGGGTTGGATCCCCAGCATTTT. Amino acid sequence: CASSSTGLDPQHF.

The chain has TRBV12-3 or TRBV12-4 and TRBJ2-1; perhaps TRBD2 as D (5 bases). The CDR3 loop spans 16 amino acids. Trimming pared 2 bases from V and 2 bases from J, leaving 13 bases between. The CDR3 DNA follows: TGTGCCAGCAGTTTAATCGGGGAGTCCCCCTACAATGAGCAGTTCTTC. This sequence encodes CASSLIGESPYNEQFF.

This clonotype was picked up a small number of times. This chain uses TRBV7-8 with TRBJ2-2; 11 nucleotides line up with TRBD1. After removal of 2 bases from V and 4 bases from J, the junction contained 6 bases not matched to a gene. CDR1 and CDR2 from the germline V gene are SGHVS and FQNEAQ. The CDR3 sequence is 17 residues long. The CDR3 reads CASSLFGQGASTGELFF. For the CDR3, the DNA is TGTGCCAGCAGCTTATTCGGACAGGGGGCTAGCACCGGGGAGCTGTTTTTT.

This clonotype was recorded at least ten times. The V call is TRBV10-3, the J call TRBJ2-2; D is perhaps TRBD1 (5 bases). Trimming pared 6 bases from V and 4 bases from J, leaving 6 bases between. The CDR3 is 12 amino acids. CDR1 is ENHRY and CDR2 is SYGVKD in the germline V gene. The CDR3 region has the DNA TGTGCCATCAGAGGGGTCACCGGGGAGCTGTTTTTT. Translating it yields CAIRGVTGELFF.

There are a few counts of this clonotype. The chain uses TRBV12-3 or TRBV12-4 and TRBJ1-4; no firm D call. CDR3 length: 14 amino acids. V was cut by 3 bases and J by 6 bases, with 11 bases left in between. The CDR3 loop reads CASSLGSGDEKLFF. In DNA form, the CDR3 reads TGTGCCAGCAGTTTGGGGAGTGGAGATGAAAAACTGTTTTTT.

This clonotype was picked up a small number of times. The rearrangement links TRBV20-1 to TRBJ2-4, with no clear D. CDR1 DFQATT and CDR2 SNEGSKA come from the germline V gene (reference sequence). The CDR3 is 15 amino acids. Trimming took 6 bases from V and 0 from J, leaving 15 bases between them. The DNA for the CDR3 is TGCAGTGCCCTAAACAGAGCTCTAGCCAAAAACATTCAGTACTTC. Protein sequence: CSALNRALAKNIQYF.

CDR3 region: CAWGPTGGLLPQHF. In DNA form, the CDR3 reads TGTGCCTGGGGACCGACAGGGGGCTTACTTCCCCAGCATTTT. The chain uses TRBV30 and TRBJ1-5; the match to TRBD1 covers 10 bases. Germline CDR1 GTSNPN, CDR2 SVGIG (reference sequence). This CDR3 has 14 residues. V shed 5 bases, J shed 10 bases, and the junction held 11 bases outside the gene matches.

The chain is built from TRBV20-1 and TRBJ2-2; 8 bases fit TRBD1. Trimming removed 3 bases from V and 5 bases from J; junction bases left unmatched: 11. The CDR3 spans 16 residues. The germline V gene encodes CDR1 DFQATT and CDR2 SNEGSKA (reference sequence). The CDR3: CSASTDRGPITGELFF. CDR3 DNA: TGCAGTGCTAGTACCGACAGGGGACCGATTACCGGGGAGCTGTTTTTT.

This clonotype occurred a few times. V gene TRBV5-1 combines with J gene TRBJ1-2, with no clear D. Trimming removed 4 bases at V and 8 bases at J, with 15 bases between. CDR1 SGHRS and CDR2 YFSETQ come from the germline V gene. The CDR3 runs to 13 residues. The CDR3 here is CASSDNLGEGYTF. The CDR3 DNA is TGCGCCAGCAGCGACAACCTAGGAGAAGGCTACACCTTC.

V usage is TRBV6-2 or TRBV6-3 and J usage is TRBJ1-5; 7 bases agree with TRBD1. CDR1 is MNHEY and CDR2 is SVGEGT in the germline V gene. CDR3 length: 13 amino acids. V lost 6 bases and J lost 7; bases outside the gene matches: 6. The CDR3 nucleotides read TGTGCCAGCAGGATGGACAGGCCACAGCCCCAGCATTTT. This codes for CASRMDRPQPQHF.

This chain uses TRBV5-1 with TRBJ1-4; 8 bases are a match to TRBD1. V was clipped by 4 bases and J by 8 bases; unmatched bases: 10. CDR1 is SGHRS, CDR2 YFSETQ, per germline. The CDR3 runs 15 residues. Written as DNA, the CDR3 is TGCGCCAGCAGCCCCGCGGGGACAGGCTCCGAAAAACTGTTTTTT. Its protein product is CASSPAGTGSEKLFF.

This clonotype was seen only a few times. The V and J genes are TRBV3-1 and TRBJ1-4; 8 positions agree with TRBD1. V lost 4 bases to trimming and J lost 8 bases; unmatched junction nucleotides: 6. CDR3 length: 14 residues. CDR1 and CDR2 from the germline V gene are LGHDT and YNNKEL (reference sequence). The CDR3, as DNA: TGTGCCAGCAGCCCTCAGGGGGCAGAGGAAAAACTGTTTTTT. This translates into CASSPQGAEEKLFF.

This chain connects TRBV7-9 to TRBJ2-1; D unclear. Germline values: CDR1 SEHNR, CDR2 FQNEAQ (reference sequence). The CDR3 is made up of 13 amino acids. Trimming stripped 3 bases from V and 10 bases from J, with 13 bases between. In nucleotides, the CDR3 is TGTGCCAGCAGCTTGAATCTTGCAAACGAGCAGTTCTTC. This sequence encodes CASSLNLANEQFF.

This clonotype showed up just a few times. The chain links TRBV4-3 to TRBJ1-4; a possible D gene is TRBD1 (5 bases). Germline values: CDR1 LGHNA, CDR2 YSLEER. The CDR3 spans 15 residues. V lost 1 base and J 3 bases, leaving 9 bases between the germline ends. The CDR3, as DNA: TGCGCCAGCAGCCAAGTAGGAGGGGCTAATGAAAAACTGTTTTTT. Translation: CASSQVGGANEKLFF.

The J gene is TRBJ1-2, the V gene TRBV4-3; 8 bases agree with TRBD1. V dropped 4 bases and J dropped 6; count of bases not matched to a gene: 4. This CDR3 spans 13 amino acids. Germline CDR1 is LGHNA and CDR2 is YSLEER. The CDR3 protein is CASSLSRGHGYTF. The CDR3 DNA follows: TGCGCCAGCAGCCTGAGCAGGGGGCATGGCTACACCTTC.

This clonotype was recorded a few times. The chain joins TRBV20-1 to TRBJ2-1; the D gene is possibly TRBD2 (6 bases). V was clipped by 5 bases and J by 2 bases, with 16 bases between them. From germline, CDR1 is DFQATT and CDR2 SNEGSKA (reference sequence). This CDR3 comprises 15 residues. The CDR3 coding sequence is TGCAGTGCTTATAGCGGCTCATCAACCTACAATGAGCAGTTCTTC. Its translation is CSAYSGSSTYNEQFF.

The CDR3 DNA sequence: TGTGCCAGCAGCCATGCGGGGACCTCCTACGAGCAGTACTTC. Translated: CASSHAGTSYEQYF. V usage is TRBV7-8 and J usage is TRBJ2-7; D is perhaps TRBD2 (6 bases). The CDR3 length is 14 residues. Germline V gene data show CDR1 as SGHVS and CDR2 as FQNEAQ. V dropped 5 bases and J dropped 0 bases, with 11 bases sitting between them.

The V and J genes are TRBV5-8 and TRBJ1-5, with 7 bases aligning to TRBD1. Germline V gene data show CDR1 as SGHTS and CDR2 as YDEGEE. The CDR3 runs to 15 residues. V was pared by 5 bases and J by 3 bases, with 8 bases of the junction left unmatched. DNA for the CDR3: TGTGCCAGCAGTCGGGGACAGACTATCAATCAGCCCCAGCATTTT. Translation gives CASSRGQTINQPQHF. Full variable domain (rest looked up from reference TRBV5-8 and TRBJ1-5): EAGVTQSPTHLIKTRGQQATLRCSPISGHTSVYWYQQALGLGLQFLLWYDEGEERNRGNFPPRFSGRQFPNYSSELNVNALELEDSALYLCASSRGQTINQPQHFGDGTRLSIL.

The CDR3 loop reads CSARDIAGALNTEAFF. CDR3 nucleotide sequence: TGCAGTGCTAGAGATATTGCAGGGGCCTTGAACACTGAAGCTTTCTTT. The genes are TRBV20-1 and TRBJ1-1, with TRBD1 as a possible D gene (6 bases). V was shortened by 0 bases and J by 0 bases, with 14 bases between the two germline ends. The CDR3 contains 16 residues. From germline, CDR1 is DFQATT and CDR2 SNEGSKA (reference sequence).

The chain links TRBV6-6 to TRBJ2-5; D uncertain. Germline V gene data show CDR1 as MNHNY and CDR2 as SVGAGI (reference sequence). This CDR3 has 11 amino acids. The ends were cut back, 5 bases at V and 4 bases at J, with 5 bases in the middle. CDR3 bases: TGTGCCAGCAGTGGGGTAGAGACCCAGTACTTC. Protein: CASSGVETQYF.

The CDR3 is CASSFGLQETQYF. The CDR3 DNA reads TGTGCCAGCAGCTTTGGACTTCAAGAGACCCAGTACTTC. This chain uses TRBV9 with TRBJ2-5; possible D gene TRBD2, 5 bases. The CDR3 consists of 13 residues. Germline assignment: CDR1 SGDLS and CDR2 YYNGEE. The germline V and J ends were trimmed by 4 bases and 2 bases, with 9 bases remaining between them.

This clonotype came up many times. The chain recombines TRBV4-3 with TRBJ2-1; D may be TRBD2 (6 bases). The length of the CDR3 is 13 residues. V was trimmed by 4 bases and J by 9 bases, leaving 13 bases between them. Germline V gene lookup returns CDR1 LGHNA and CDR2 YSLEER. DNA for the CDR3: TGCGCCAGCAGCCCGGGAGAGGGCGGTGAGCAGTTCTTC. Encoded protein: CASSPGEGGEQFF.

This clonotype was counted many times. The chain links TRBV5-5 to TRBJ1-5, with D unresolved. CDR3 length equals 13 residues. The germline gives CDR1 SGHKS, CDR2 YYEKEE (reference sequence). The V and J ends lost 0 bases and 10 bases respectively, with 11 bases between them. CDR3 nucleotides: TGTGCCAGCAGCTTGGAGGACGTGTCACCCCAGCATTTT. Translation gives CASSLEDVSPQHF. The variable domain in full, with the rest retrieved from reference TRBV5-5 and TRBJ1-5, is DAGVTQSPTHLIKTRGQQVTLRCSPISGHKSVSWYQQVLGQGPQFIFQYYEKEERGRGNFPDRFSARQFPNYSSELNVNALLLGDSALYLCASSLEDVSPQHFGDGTRLSIL.

The V gene is TRBV20-1, the J gene TRBJ2-2, with 7 positions matching TRBD2. The CDR3 is 17 residues long. Germline V gene data show CDR1 as DFQATT and CDR2 as SNEGSKA (reference sequence). V shed 4 bases, J shed 7 bases, and the junction held 18 bases outside the gene matches. In DNA, the CDR3 is TGCAGTGCTACCTCCCCGACTAGCAGCAATTGGGACGGGGAGCTGTTTTTT. Translating gives CSATSPTSSNWDGELFF.